This passage covers 7 T cell receptor beta chains from one sample sequenced in a study of identical twins. TCRdb reprocessed the 5' RACE reads via MiXCR and lists one record per CDR3 protein. The data contain over 200,000 distinct CDR3 sequences, 9.4% of them singletons. The sample comprised memory (CD45RO+) T cells sorted from blood. Every receptor here comes from a woman aged 18-35 years in good health.

The chain uses TRBV19 and TRBJ2-1; 9 bases fit TRBD1. The V segment lost 5 bases and the J segment 8 bases; nucleotides outside the gene matches: 13. This CDR3 comprises 16 residues. Germline V gene lookup returns CDR1 LNHDA and CDR2 SQIVND (reference sequence). The CDR3 here is CASSAPWTGVVDEQFF. DNA of the CDR3: TGTGCCAGTAGTGCCCCCTGGACAGGGGTAGTGGATGAGCAGTTCTTC. Filled out from reference TRBV19 and TRBJ2-1, the complete variable domain reads DGGITQSPKYLFRKEGQNVTLSCEQNLNHDAMYWYRQDPGQGLRLIYYSQIVNDFQKGDIAEGYSVSREKKESFPLTVTSAQKNPTAFYLCASSAPWTGVVDEQFFGPGTRLTVL.

This clonotype was counted ten times or more. CDR3 DNA: TGCGCCAGCAGCTGGCGACAGGGCAACACTGAAGCTTTCTTT. It encodes CASSWRQGNTEAFF. The chain joins TRBV5-1 to TRBJ1-1; 7 nucleotides line up with TRBD1. The CDR3 loop spans 14 amino acids. With 3 bases clipped from V and 2 bases from J, the junction kept 4 bases outside the gene matches. Germline V gene data show CDR1 as SGHRS and CDR2 as YFSETQ.

The chain is built from TRBV11-3 and TRBJ2-1; 16 nucleotides match TRBD2. Germline V gene lookup returns CDR1 SGHNT and CDR2 YENEEA. With 4 bases clipped from V and 7 bases from J, the junction kept 7 bases outside the gene matches. The CDR3 has 17 residues. The CDR3 sequence: CASSSGTSGRAWNEQFF. As DNA, the CDR3 is TGTGCCAGCAGCTCCGGGACTAGCGGGAGGGCCTGGAATGAGCAGTTCTTC.

This clonotype was counted ten times or more. This chain links TRBV9 with TRBJ1-6; TRBD1 is a possible D gene (6 bases). The CDR3 runs to 16 residues. The germline gives CDR1 SGDLS, CDR2 YYNGEE. V gave up 0 bases and J gave up 5 bases, with 12 bases separating them. The CDR3 DNA sequence: TGTGCCAGCAGCGTAGCTGGGGGGACAAATAATTCACCCCTCCACTTT. It yields the protein CASSVAGGTNNSPLHF.

The V and J genes are TRBV7-8 and TRBJ2-7; tentative D call: TRBD2 (6 bases). The ends were cut back, 3 bases at V and 4 bases at J, with 16 bases in the middle. Germline V gene lookup returns CDR1 SGHVS and CDR2 FQNEAQ. The length of the CDR3 is 15 residues. CDR3 sequence (DNA): TGTGCCAGCAGCTTCGGGACTGCCGAGGGGTACGAGCAGTACTTC. Translation: CASSFGTAEGYEQYF.

This clonotype showed up many times. The DNA for the CDR3 is TGTGCCAGCAGCTTTACCCCGGACAGGGACAACGAGCAGTACTTC. Amino acid sequence: CASSFTPDRDNEQYF. The chain is built from TRBV7-8 and TRBJ2-7; 8 bases are shared with TRBD1. The V gene's germline CDR1 is SGHVS and CDR2 FQNEAQ. The CDR3 totals 15 residues. Unmatched junction bases numbered 9, after V lost 3 bases and J lost 5 bases.

This clonotype has just a few counts. J is TRBJ2-2 and V is TRBV2; D gene uncertain. Germline CDR1 and CDR2: SNHLY and FYNNEI. CDR3 length equals 13 residues. V lost 2 bases and J 4 bases, leaving 5 bases between the germline ends. The CDR3 sequence: CASSETVTGELFF. CDR3 nucleotide sequence: TGTGCCAGCAGTGAAACCGTCACCGGGGAGCTGTTTTTT.